Detailed here is one TCR beta chain. As yet, its antigen is unknown. The sample originates from a study of shared clonotypes between healthy human individuals. Overall study results and limits: Generation probabilities of non-shared clonotypes were lower (relative to those shared by all four donors).

Per germline, CDR1 MNHNY and CDR2 SVGAGI (reference sequence). Trimming took 7 bases from V and 5 from J, leaving 17 bases between them. The CDR3 totals 14 residues. Deep-level settings were used for running the assay. Libraries were prepared by immunoSEQ multiplex PCR; TCRdb keeps only in-frame clonotypes and omits some of them. The sample yields around 700,000 clones, around 72% seen once. The chain combines TRBV6-6 with TRBJ2-5; possibly TRBD1 or TRBD2 for D (7 bases each). The sequenced material came from memory CD4+ T cells sorted from blood. The subset was: CD45RA-negative fraction. The receptor was derived from a woman younger than 45 in good health. DNA for the CDR3: TGTGCCAGCACCAAGGGGGCGGGAGTGGAGACCCAGTACTTC. It translates to CASTKGAGVETQYF.